The sequence of this T cell receptor (beta chain) was determined in a study of T cells in Graves' hyperthyroidism and ophthalmopathy. Study outcomes and limitations: Most thyroid clonotypes with frequency above 0.001 were detected in blood. Researchers report that a 13 V-J model separated ophthalmopathy from stable hyperthyroidism.

Turning to this clonotype: The antigen remains unidentified.

This CDR3 comprises 16 residues. J lost 3 bases, V lost 5 bases, and 10 bases had no gene match. Looked up from germline, CDR1 is SGHDT and CDR2 is YYEEEE. Amplification of TCR beta CDR3 regions was performed using RNA transcripts as template. An initial round of RT-PCR targeting the TCR CDR3 relied on the HTBI primer set. TCRdb re-called the multiplex PCR reads with MiXCR, one entry per CDR3 protein. The data show approximately 510,000 distinct CDR3 sequences, with around 20% seen just once and about 26% held by the top ten. The study enrolled patients aged 18 to 65 with newly diagnosed hyperthyroidism of under 2 months' duration.

The rearrangement links TRBV5-6 to TRBJ2-4; 8 bases are shared with TRBD2. The clonotype was recovered from a man younger than 30 with Graves' hyperthyroidism. Sequencing was done on a sample of blood. Here the CDR3 reads CASRTGRGVGKNIQYF. Written as DNA, the CDR3 is TGTGCCAGCAGAACCGGGCGGGGGGTTGGCAAAAACATTCAGTACTTC. The full variable domain, in which reference TRBV5-6 and TRBJ2-4 provide the parts outside the CDR3, is DAGVTQSPTHLIKTRGQQVTLRCSPKSGHDTVSWYQQALGQGPQFIFQYYEEEERQRGNFPDRFSGHQFPNYSSELNVNALLLGDSALYLCASRTGRGVGKNIQYFGAGTRLSVL.